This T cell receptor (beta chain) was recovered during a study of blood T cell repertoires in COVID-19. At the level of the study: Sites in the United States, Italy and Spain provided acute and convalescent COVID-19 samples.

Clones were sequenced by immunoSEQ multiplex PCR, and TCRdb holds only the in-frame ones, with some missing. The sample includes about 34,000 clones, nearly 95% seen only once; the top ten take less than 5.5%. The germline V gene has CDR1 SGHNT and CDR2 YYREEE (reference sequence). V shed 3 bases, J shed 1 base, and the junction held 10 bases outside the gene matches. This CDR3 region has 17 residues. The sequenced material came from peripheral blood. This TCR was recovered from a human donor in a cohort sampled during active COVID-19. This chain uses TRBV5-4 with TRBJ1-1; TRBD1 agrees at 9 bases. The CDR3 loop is CASSSEWGQGKNTEAFF. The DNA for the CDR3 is TGTGCCAGCAGCTCGGAGTGGGGACAGGGTAAGAACACTGAAGCTTTCTTT.